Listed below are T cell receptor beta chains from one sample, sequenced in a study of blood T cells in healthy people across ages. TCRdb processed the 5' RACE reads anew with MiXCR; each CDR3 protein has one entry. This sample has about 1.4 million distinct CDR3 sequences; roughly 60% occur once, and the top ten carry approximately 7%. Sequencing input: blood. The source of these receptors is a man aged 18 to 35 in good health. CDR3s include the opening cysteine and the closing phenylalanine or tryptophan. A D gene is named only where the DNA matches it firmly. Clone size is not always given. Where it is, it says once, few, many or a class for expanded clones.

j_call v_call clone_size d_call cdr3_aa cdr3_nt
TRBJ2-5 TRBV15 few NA CATSRDRGLQETQYF TGTGCCACCAGCAGAGATCGAGGTCTTCAAGAGACCCAGTACTTC
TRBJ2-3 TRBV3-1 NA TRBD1 CASSRPVTGADTQYF TGTGCCAGCAGCCGGCCGGTGACAGGGGCAGATACGCAGTATTTT
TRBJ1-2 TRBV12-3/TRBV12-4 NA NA CASSLGGTDAYGYTF TGTGCCAGCAGTCTAGGGGGGACTGACGCCTATGGCTACACCTTC
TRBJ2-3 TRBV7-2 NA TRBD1 CASSFTEQTGTQYF TGTGCCAGCAGCTTCACCGAGCAGACAGGGACGCAGTATTTT
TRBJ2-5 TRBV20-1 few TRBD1 CSASISDRGETQYF TGCAGTGCTTCCATATCGGACAGGGGTGAGACCCAGTACTTC
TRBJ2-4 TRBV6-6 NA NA CASSKLFGAVGNIQYF TGTGCCAGCAGCAAACTCTTTGGGGCAGTGGGGAACATTCAGTACTTC
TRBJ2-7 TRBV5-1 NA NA CASSPRQSAPYEQYF TGCGCCAGCAGCCCACGCCAGTCCGCACCCTACGAGCAGTACTTC
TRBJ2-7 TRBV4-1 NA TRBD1 CASSQVRGQGNYEQYF TGCGCCAGCAGCCAAGTAAGGGGACAGGGGAACTACGAGCAGTACTTC
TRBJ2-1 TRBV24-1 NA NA CATQDSGAYNEQFF TGTGCCACACAGGATAGCGGAGCTTACAATGAGCAGTTCTTC
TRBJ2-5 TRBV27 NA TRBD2 CARTSGRVFRETQYF TGTGCCAGGACTAGCGGGAGAGTATTTAGGGAGACCCAGTACTTC
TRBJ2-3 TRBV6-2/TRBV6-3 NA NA CASTSGDTQYF TGTGCCAGCACTTCAGGAGATACGCAGTATTTT
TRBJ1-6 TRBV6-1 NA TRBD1 CASSDAGTGNSPLHF TGTGCCAGCAGTGACGCCGGGACAGGGAATTCACCCCTCCACTTT
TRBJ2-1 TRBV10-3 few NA CAISVSGPPYNEQFF TGTGCCATCAGTGTTTCGGGACCACCCTACAATGAGCAGTTCTTC
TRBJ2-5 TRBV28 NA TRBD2 CASSLWGGVGQETQYF TGTGCCAGCAGTTTATGGGGAGGGGTGGGACAAGAGACCCAGTACTTC
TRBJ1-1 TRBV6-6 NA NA CASSKKGNTEAFF TGTGCCAGCAGTAAAAAGGGGAACACTGAAGCTTTCTTT
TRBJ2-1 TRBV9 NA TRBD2 CASSASGGGEQFF TGTGCCAGCAGCGCCAGTGGCGGGGGTGAGCAGTTCTTC
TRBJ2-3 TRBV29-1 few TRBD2 CSVALAGGTDTQYF TGCAGCGTAGCCCTAGCGGGGGGCACAGATACGCAGTATTTT
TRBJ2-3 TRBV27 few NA CASSRRLFVSDTQYF TGTGCCAGCAGTAGAAGGCTATTTGTATCAGATACGCAGTATTTT